Following are 22 T cell receptor beta chains from one sample sequenced in a study of T cell changes during pregnancy in multiple sclerosis. Sequencing used immunoSEQ multiplex PCR; TCRdb keeps in-frame clones, though not all of them. The sample holds over 35,000 clones, about 94% seen once. This specimen consisted of CD4+ T cells from peripheral blood mononuclear cells, obtained in the second trimester of pregnancy. The receptors stem from a female donor with multiple sclerosis, enrolled in a pregnancy study.

V usage is TRBV6-4 and J usage is TRBJ2-7; TRBD1 agrees at 9 bases. V gave up 5 bases and J gave up 2 bases; unmatched junction bases: 4. There are 14 residues in the CDR3. Germline V CDR1 and CDR2: MRHNA, SNTAGT. CDR3 amino acids: CASSYGQGPYEQYF. The DNA for the CDR3 is TGTGCCAGCAGTTATGGACAGGGGCCCTACGAGCAGTACTTC.

The rearrangement uses TRBV5-1 and TRBJ2-7; 9 positions agree with TRBD1. Germline CDR1 reads SGHRS; CDR2 reads YFSETQ. The CDR3 is 15 amino acids. The V and J ends lost 4 bases and 3 bases, in that order; junction bases with no gene match: 8. The CDR3 bases are TGCGCCAGCAGCATTCCGGGACAGGGAGACTACGAGCAGTACTTC. It translates to CASSIPGQGDYEQYF.

The chain employs TRBV11-2 and TRBJ2-5; D possibly corresponds to TRBD1 (7 bases). Matching the DNA end better, TRBJ2-7 makes the J call doubtful. Per the germline V gene, CDR1 is SGHAT and CDR2 is FQNNGV. The CDR3 contains 15 residues. CDR3 amino acids: CASSLVAVRGSEQYF. CDR3 bases: TGTGCCAGCAGCTTAGTAGCGGTCAGGGGGTCCGAGCAGTACTTC.

This chain's CDR3 is CASSSEGRGYGYTF. Here the CDR3 DNA reads TGCGCCAGCAGCTCCGAGGGCAGGGGCTATGGCTACACCTTC. The chain uses TRBV5-1 and TRBJ1-2; the D gene is possibly TRBD1 (6 bases). The CDR3 has 14 residues. Germline V CDR1 and CDR2: SGHRS, YFSETQ. Trimming shortened V by 3 bases and J by 4 bases, and 13 bases separated the two germline ends.

This chain connects TRBV11-1 to TRBJ1-1; possible D gene TRBD1, 6 bases. CDR3 length: 13 residues. The V end was cut by 3 bases, the J end by 5 bases, with 10 bases between. Germline V gene sequence: CDR1 SGHAT, CDR2 FQDESV (reference sequence). CDR3 sequence reads: CASSFYRDTEAFF. CDR3 bases: TGTGCCAGCAGCTTTTACAGGGATACTGAAGCTTTCTTT. The full variable domain, completed using reference TRBV11-1 and TRBJ1-1, is EAEVAQSPRYKITEKSQAVAFWCDPISGHATLYWYRQILGQGPELLVQFQDESVVDDSQLPKDRFSAERLKGVDSTLKIQPAELGDSAMYLCASSFYRDTEAFFGQGTRLTVV.

This chain joins TRBV19 and TRBJ1-1; 8 bases fit TRBD1. The CDR3 is made up of 12 amino acids. The germline V gene has CDR1 LNHDA and CDR2 SQIVND (reference sequence). The J segment lost 6 bases and the V segment lost 6 bases, leaving 3 bases of the junction unmatched. The CDR3 here is CASRDREAEAFF. The CDR3 bases are TGTGCCAGTAGGGACAGGGAAGCTGAAGCTTTCTTT.

This sequence joins TRBV9 and TRBJ1-2, with no clear D. This CDR3 comprises 13 residues. The V and J ends lost 0 bases and 4 bases respectively, with 7 bases between them. CDR1 and CDR2 (germline): SGDLS, YYNGEE. CDR3 region: CASSVDSRYGYTF. In nucleotides, the CDR3 is TGTGCCAGCAGCGTAGACTCCCGCTATGGCTACACCTTC. Drawing the rest from reference TRBV9 and TRBJ1-2, the complete variable domain is DSGVTQTPKHLITATGQRVTLRCSPRSGDLSVYWYQQSLDQGLQFLIQYYNGEERAKGNILERFSAQQFPDLHSELNLSSLELGDSALYFCASSVDSRYGYTFGSGTRLTVV.

The chain is built from TRBV11-1 and TRBJ2-7, with a tentative D call TRBD2 (5 bases). Trimming took 0 bases from V and 2 from J, leaving 8 bases between them. Per germline, CDR1 SGHAT and CDR2 FQDESV (reference sequence). This CDR3 has 14 amino acids. DNA for the CDR3: TGTGCCAGCAGCTTAGCCTTGGAGGCCTACGAGCAGTACTTC. This codes for CASSLALEAYEQYF.

This chain connects TRBV21-1 to TRBJ1-4; the table's D call, TRBD1, has no DNA check behind it. TRBV21-1 is classified as a pseudogene. This CDR3 comprises 17 residues. Here the CDR3 reads CASSKKPPAGKYEKLFF. CDR3 bases: TGTGCCAGCAGCAAAAAACCCCCCGCAGGGAAGTATGAAAAACTGTTTTTT.

This clone came up a few times. The chain uses TRBV2 and TRBJ1-2, with 8 bases that match TRBD1. The germline CDR1 and CDR2 sequences are SNHLY and FYNNEI. This CDR3 comprises 11 residues. The trim removed 9 bases at V and 5 bases at J, leaving 2 bases unmatched. The DNA for the CDR3 is TGTGCCAGTGGGACAGGATATGGCTACACCTTC. This gives the protein CASGTGYGYTF.

The chain links TRBV7-2 to TRBJ2-7; D possibly corresponds to TRBD2 (7 bases). This CDR3 comprises 14 residues. V shed 4 bases and J shed 2 bases, with 12 bases lying between them. Germline V lookup: CDR1 SGHTA, CDR2 FQGNSA. The CDR3, as DNA: TGTGCCAGCAGCTCGAGGGGGGGAGCCTACGAGCAGTACTTC. Translated, it gives CASSSRGGAYEQYF.

J is TRBJ2-7 and V is TRBV20-1; D is unclear. CDR3 size: 10 residues. Trimming took off 5 bases at V and 6 bases at J, with 8 bases between the two ends. Germline V gene lookup returns CDR1 DFQATT and CDR2 SNEGSKA (reference sequence). Here the CDR3 reads CSAPRGEQYF. CDR3 nucleotide sequence: TGCAGTGCTCCTAGAGGCGAGCAGTACTTC.

V gene TRBV2 combines with J gene TRBJ1-1, with TRBD1 matching over 8 bases. Germline CDR1 SNHLY, CDR2 FYNNEI. The CDR3 is made up of 15 amino acids. V shed 8 bases, J shed 1 base, and the junction held 9 bases outside the gene matches. CDR3 region: CASPSPGTGNTEAFF. DNA of the CDR3: TGTGCCAGCCCTAGTCCCGGGACAGGGAACACTGAAGCTTTCTTT.

The chain is built from TRBV9 and TRBJ2-3; 11 bases fit TRBD2. Germline lookup yields CDR1 SGDLS and CDR2 YYNGEE. This CDR3 comprises 16 residues. Losses at the gene ends were 0 bases for V and 3 bases for J; bases not matched to a gene: 3. CDR3 amino acids: CASSVEASGRTDTQYF. The DNA of the CDR3 is TGTGCCAGCAGCGTAGAGGCTAGCGGGAGGACAGATACGCAGTATTTT.

The chain links TRBV27 to TRBJ1-6, with TRBD1 identical over 7 bases. Per germline, CDR1 MNHEY and CDR2 SMNVEV (reference sequence). This CDR3 is built from 15 residues. The J segment lost 8 bases and the V segment lost 0 bases, leaving 4 bases of the junction unmatched. The CDR3 is CASSLSRQGHSPLHF. CDR3 coding DNA: TGTGCCAGCAGTTTATCCCGACAGGGTCATTCACCCCTCCACTTT.

This sequence joins TRBV28 and TRBJ2-7, with D perhaps TRBD1 (6 bases). The CDR3 sequence is 15 residues long. Germline V CDR1 and CDR2: MDHEN, SYDVKM. V lost 8 bases and J 4 bases, leaving 21 bases between the germline ends. CDR3 in amino acids: CASLPSRGAGYEQYF. CDR3 DNA sequence: TGTGCCAGCCTACCATCCAGGGGCGCGGGTTACGAGCAGTACTTC.

This clone was observed a handful of times. V is TRBV2 and J is TRBJ1-5; D not resolved. The CDR3 consists of 13 residues. Per germline, CDR1 SNHLY and CDR2 FYNNEI. V gave up 3 bases and J gave up 4 bases, with 7 bases separating them. CDR3 region: CASSDYQNQPQHF. CDR3 nucleotide sequence: TGTGCCAGCAGTGACTACCAAAATCAGCCCCAGCATTTT. Complete variable domain (other parts from reference TRBV2 and TRBJ1-5): EPEVTQTPSHQVTQMGQEVILRCVPISNHLYFYWYRQILGQKVEFLVSFYNNEISEKSEIFDDQFSVERPDGSNFTLKIRSTKLEDSAMYFCASSDYQNQPQHFGDGTRLSIL.

The rearrangement links TRBV18 to TRBJ2-7; 7 bases agree with TRBD1. Germline V gene lookup returns CDR1 KGHSH and CDR2 LQKENI. V lost 3 bases and J lost 2; bases outside the gene matches: 7. There are 15 residues in the CDR3. For the CDR3, the DNA is TGTGCCAGCTCACCCGTGGCGACAGGGCCCTACGAGCAGTACTTC. It specifies CASSPVATGPYEQYF.

This clone turned up a few times. The V gene is TRBV28, the J gene TRBJ2-3, with D maybe TRBD2 (6 bases). The CDR3 is made up of 14 amino acids. Trimming stripped 7 bases from V and 6 bases from J, with 17 bases between. In germline, CDR1 is MDHEN, CDR2 SYDVKM. The DNA for the CDR3 is TGTGCCAGCACCGCGATTGGAGGGCCGGATACGCAGTATTTT. It yields the protein CASTAIGGPDTQYF.

The chain uses TRBV10-3 and TRBJ1-1; D is possibly TRBD1 (6 bases). Trimming cost V 3 bases and J 1 base, with 12 bases left between them. The germline V gene has CDR1 ENHRY and CDR2 SYGVKD. The CDR3 sequence is 15 residues long. The CDR3 loop reads CAISDPGRGNTEAFF. The CDR3 DNA follows: TGTGCCATCAGTGATCCGGGCAGGGGGAACACTGAAGCTTTCTTT.

This rearrangement joins TRBV28 to TRBJ1-2; 8 bases fit TRBD1. Trimming at V came to 3 bases and at J to 4 bases, leaving 13 bases not matched to a gene. The CDR3 has 17 residues. CDR1 is MDHEN and CDR2 is SYDVKM in the germline V gene. The CDR3 bases are TGTGCCAGCAGTTTCCCCCCAAGCAGGGGGCTCGTCTATGGCTACACCTTC. Encoded protein: CASSFPPSRGLVYGYTF.

The chain combines TRBV5-4 with TRBJ2-5; 8 nucleotides align to TRBD1. The ends lost 4 bases at V and 0 bases at J; junction bases unmatched: 5. There are 15 residues in the CDR3. CDR1 SGHNT and CDR2 YYREEE come from the germline V gene (reference sequence). The CDR3, as DNA: TGTGCCAGCAGCCCGGACAGGGTTTACCAAGAGACCCAGTACTTC. Residues: CASSPDRVYQETQYF.